This T cell receptor (beta chain) was profiled in a study of Graves' ophthalmopathy and Graves' hyperthyroidism. Using RNA transcripts, the TCR beta CDR3 regions were amplified. An opening RT-PCR round employed HTBI primers and preceded a second-round multiplex PCR. Using its own MiXCR run on the multiplex PCR reads, TCRdb lists one record per CDR3 protein. Counted here are a few hundred thousand distinct CDR3 sequences, 17% occurring once; the ten biggest clones make up roughly 2.3%. This clonotype was recorded many times. Trimming took 3 bases from V and 6 from J, leaving 11 bases between them. The CDR3 is 13 amino acids. Germline assignment: CDR1 LNHDA and CDR2 SQIVND (reference sequence).

The TCR sequence derives from an adult woman with stable Graves' hyperthyroidism. The rearrangement joins TRBV19 to TRBJ1-2; perhaps TRBD1 as D (5 bases). Sequences were obtained from peripheral blood. CDR3: CASSIRQGDGYTF. DNA for the CDR3: TGTGCCAGTAGTATCCGCCAGGGTGATGGCTACACCTTC.